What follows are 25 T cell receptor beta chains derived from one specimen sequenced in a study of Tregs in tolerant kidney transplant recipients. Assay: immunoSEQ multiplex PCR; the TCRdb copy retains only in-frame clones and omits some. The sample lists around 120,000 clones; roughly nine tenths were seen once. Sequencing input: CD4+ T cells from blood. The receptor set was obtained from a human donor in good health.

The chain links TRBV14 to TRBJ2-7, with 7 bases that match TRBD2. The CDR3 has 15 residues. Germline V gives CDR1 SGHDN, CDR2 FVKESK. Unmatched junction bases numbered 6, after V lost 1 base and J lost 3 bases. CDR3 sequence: CASSQAIAGYYEQYF. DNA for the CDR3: TGTGCCAGCAGCCAAGCTATAGCGGGTTACTACGAGCAGTACTTC.

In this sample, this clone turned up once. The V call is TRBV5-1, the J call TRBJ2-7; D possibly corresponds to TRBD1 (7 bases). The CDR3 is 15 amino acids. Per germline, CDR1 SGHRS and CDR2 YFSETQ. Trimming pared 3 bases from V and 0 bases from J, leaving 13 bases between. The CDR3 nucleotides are TGCGCCAGCAGCTGGGGGGACAGAAGCTCCTACGAGCAGTACTTC. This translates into CASSWGDRSSYEQYF. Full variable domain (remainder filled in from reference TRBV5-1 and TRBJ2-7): KAGVTQTPRYLIKTRGQQVTLSCSPISGHRSVSWYQQTPGQGLQFLFEYFSETQRNKGNFPGRFSGRQFSNSRSEMNVSTLELGDSALYLCASSWGDRSSYEQYFGPGTRLTVT.

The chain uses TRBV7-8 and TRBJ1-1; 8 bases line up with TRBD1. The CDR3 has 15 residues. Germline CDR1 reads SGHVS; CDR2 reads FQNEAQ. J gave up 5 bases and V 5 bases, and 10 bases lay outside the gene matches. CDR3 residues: CASSLADRGGTEAFF. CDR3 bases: TGTGCCAGCAGCCTCGCCGACAGGGGAGGTACTGAAGCTTTCTTT.

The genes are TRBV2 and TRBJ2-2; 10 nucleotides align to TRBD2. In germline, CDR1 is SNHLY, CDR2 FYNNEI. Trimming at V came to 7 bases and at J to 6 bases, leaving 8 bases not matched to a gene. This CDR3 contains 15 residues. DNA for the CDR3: TGTGCCAGCAAGTCTGAACTAGCGGGGCCCGGGGAGCTGTTTTTT. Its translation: CASKSELAGPGELFF.

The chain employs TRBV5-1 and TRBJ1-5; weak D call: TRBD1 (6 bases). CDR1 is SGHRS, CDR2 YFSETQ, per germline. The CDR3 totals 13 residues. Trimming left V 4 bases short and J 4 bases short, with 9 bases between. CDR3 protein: CASSLQGNQPQHF. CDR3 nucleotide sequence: TGCGCCAGCAGCCTTCAGGGGAATCAGCCCCAGCATTTT.

The CDR3 coding sequence is TGTGCCAGCGAGTGGCTGGGCAGAGACAATGAGCAGTTCTTC. Protein sequence: CASEWLGRDNEQFF. The chain carries TRBV5-4 and TRBJ2-1; no firm D call. Germline values: CDR1 SGHNT, CDR2 YYREEE (reference sequence). Trimming stripped 7 bases from V and 5 bases from J, with 16 bases between. The CDR3 is 14 amino acids.

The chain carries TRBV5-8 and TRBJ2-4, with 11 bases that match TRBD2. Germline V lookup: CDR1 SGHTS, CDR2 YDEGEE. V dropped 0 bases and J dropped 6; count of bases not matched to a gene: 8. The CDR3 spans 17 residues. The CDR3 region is CASSLELAGGYRNIQYF. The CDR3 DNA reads TGTGCCAGCAGCTTGGAGCTAGCGGGAGGATACAGAAACATTCAGTACTTC. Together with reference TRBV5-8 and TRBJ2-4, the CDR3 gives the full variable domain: EAGVTQSPTHLIKTRGQQATLRCSPISGHTSVYWYQQALGLGLQFLLWYDEGEERNRGNFPPRFSGRQFPNYSSELNVNALELEDSALYLCASSLELAGGYRNIQYFGAGTRLSVL.

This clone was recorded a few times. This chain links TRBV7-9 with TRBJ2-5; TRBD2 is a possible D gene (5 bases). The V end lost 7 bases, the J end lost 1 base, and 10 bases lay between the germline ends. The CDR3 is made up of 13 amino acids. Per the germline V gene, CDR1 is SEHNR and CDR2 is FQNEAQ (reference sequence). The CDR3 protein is CASTDGIQETQYF. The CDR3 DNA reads TGTGCCAGCACTGACGGGATCCAAGAGACCCAGTACTTC.

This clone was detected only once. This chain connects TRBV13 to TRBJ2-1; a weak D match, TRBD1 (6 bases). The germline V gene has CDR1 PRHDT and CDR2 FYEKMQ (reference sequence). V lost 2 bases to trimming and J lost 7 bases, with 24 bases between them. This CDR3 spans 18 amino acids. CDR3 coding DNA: TGTGCCAGCAGCTTATGGGCCGCCACAGGGAAAAATTTGAATGAGCAGTTCTTC. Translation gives CASSLWAATGKNLNEQFF.

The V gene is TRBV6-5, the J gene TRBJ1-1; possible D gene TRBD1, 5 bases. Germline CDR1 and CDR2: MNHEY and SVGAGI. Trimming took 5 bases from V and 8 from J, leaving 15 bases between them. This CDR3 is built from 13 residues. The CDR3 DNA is TGTGCCAGCAGTCGATCTAAGGGGTCGGAAGCTTTCTTT. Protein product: CASSRSKGSEAFF.

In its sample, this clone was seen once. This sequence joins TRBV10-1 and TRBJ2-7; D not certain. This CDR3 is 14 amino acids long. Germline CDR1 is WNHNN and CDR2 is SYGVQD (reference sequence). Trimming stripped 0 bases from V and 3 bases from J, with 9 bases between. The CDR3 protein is CASSESDLLYEQYF. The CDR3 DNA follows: TGCGCCAGCAGTGAGTCCGACTTACTCTACGAGCAGTACTTC.

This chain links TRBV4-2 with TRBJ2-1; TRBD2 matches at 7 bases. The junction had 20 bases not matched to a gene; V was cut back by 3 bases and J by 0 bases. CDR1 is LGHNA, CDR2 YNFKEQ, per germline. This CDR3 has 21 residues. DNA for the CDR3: TGTGCCAGCAGCCACCTACTAGCGAGACTTGGTAATGCAAGCTCCTACAATGAGCAGTTCTTC. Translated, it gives CASSHLLARLGNASSYNEQFF.

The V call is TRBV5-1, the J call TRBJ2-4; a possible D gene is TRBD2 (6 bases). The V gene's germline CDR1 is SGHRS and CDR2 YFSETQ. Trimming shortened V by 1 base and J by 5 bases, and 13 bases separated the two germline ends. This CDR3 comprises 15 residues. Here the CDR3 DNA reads TGCGCCAGCAGCTTGTGGGTAACGGGGGAAAACATTCAGTACTTC. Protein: CASSLWVTGENIQYF.

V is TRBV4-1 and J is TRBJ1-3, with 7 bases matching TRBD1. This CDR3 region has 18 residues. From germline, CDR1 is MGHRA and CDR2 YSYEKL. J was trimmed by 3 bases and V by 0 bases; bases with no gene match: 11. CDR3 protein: CASSQDLLGQKIGNTIYF. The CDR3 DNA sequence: TGCGCCAGCAGCCAAGATCTATTGGGACAGAAGATTGGAAACACCATATATTTT.

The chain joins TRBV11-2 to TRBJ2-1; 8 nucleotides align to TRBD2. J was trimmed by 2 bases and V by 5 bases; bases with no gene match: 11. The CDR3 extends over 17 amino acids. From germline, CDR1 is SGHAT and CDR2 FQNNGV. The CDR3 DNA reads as TGTGCCAGCAGCCCCCAATCCATCGGGAGGGCCTACAATGAGCAGTTCTTC. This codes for CASSPQSIGRAYNEQFF.

The CDR3 coding sequence is TGCGCCAGCAGCTTGGGGGACAGCTCTTTCTCTGGGGCCAACGTCCTGACTTTC. It codes for CASSLGDSSFSGANVLTF. V usage is TRBV5-1 and J usage is TRBJ2-6; 7 positions match TRBD1. This CDR3 has 18 amino acids. V was pared by 0 bases and J by 0 bases, with 6 bases of the junction left unmatched. CDR1 is SGHRS, CDR2 YFSETQ, per germline.

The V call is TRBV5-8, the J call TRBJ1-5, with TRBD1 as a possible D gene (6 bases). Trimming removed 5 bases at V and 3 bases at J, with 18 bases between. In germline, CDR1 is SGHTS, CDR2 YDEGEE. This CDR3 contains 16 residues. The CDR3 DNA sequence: TGTGCCAGCAGTTTAAGGCAGGGGTCGGACAATCAGCCCCAGCATTTT. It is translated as CASSLRQGSDNQPQHF.

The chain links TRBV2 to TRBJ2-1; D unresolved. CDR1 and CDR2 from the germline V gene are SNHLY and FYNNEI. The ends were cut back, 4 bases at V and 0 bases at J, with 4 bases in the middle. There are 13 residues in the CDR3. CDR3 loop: CASSASSYNEQFF. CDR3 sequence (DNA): TGTGCCAGCAGTGCTAGCTCCTACAATGAGCAGTTCTTC.

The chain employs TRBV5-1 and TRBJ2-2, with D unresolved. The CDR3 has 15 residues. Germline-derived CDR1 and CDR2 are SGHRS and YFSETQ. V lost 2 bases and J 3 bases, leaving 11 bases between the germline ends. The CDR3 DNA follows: TGCGCCAGCAGCTTCGGTTTATCGGACACCGGGGAGCTGTTTTTT. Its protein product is CASSFGLSDTGELFF. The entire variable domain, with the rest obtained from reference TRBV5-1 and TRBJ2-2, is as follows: KAGVTQTPRYLIKTRGQQVTLSCSPISGHRSVSWYQQTPGQGLQFLFEYFSETQRNKGNFPGRFSGRQFSNSRSEMNVSTLELGDSALYLCASSFGLSDTGELFFGEGSRLTVL.

CDR3 bases: TGTGCCAGCAGCACCGGGAGGGAAGAAAGCAACACCGGGGAGCTGTTTTTT. This gives the protein CASSTGREESNTGELFF. The rearrangement uses TRBV7-9 and TRBJ2-2, with TRBD2 identical over 8 bases. The CDR3 has 17 amino acids. The V segment lost 5 bases and the J segment 2 bases; nucleotides outside the gene matches: 10. The germline V gene encodes CDR1 SEHNR and CDR2 FQNEAQ (reference sequence). Using reference TRBV7-9 and TRBJ2-2 for the parts outside the CDR3, the full variable domain is DTGVSQNPRHKITKRGQNVTFRCDPISEHNRLYWYRQTLGQGPEFLTYFQNEAQLEKSRLLSDRFSAERPKGSFSTLEIQRTEQGDSAMYLCASSTGREESNTGELFFGEGSRLTVL.

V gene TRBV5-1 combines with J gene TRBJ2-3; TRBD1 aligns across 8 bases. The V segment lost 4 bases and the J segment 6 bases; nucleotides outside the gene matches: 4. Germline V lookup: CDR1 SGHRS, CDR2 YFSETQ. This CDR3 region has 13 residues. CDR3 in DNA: TGCGCCAGCAGCGGACAGGGTGGTGATACGCAGTATTTT. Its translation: CASSGQGGDTQYF.

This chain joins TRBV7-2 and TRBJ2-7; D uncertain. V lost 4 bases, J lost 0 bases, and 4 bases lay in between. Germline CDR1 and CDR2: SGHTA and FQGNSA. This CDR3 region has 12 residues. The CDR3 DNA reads TGTGCCAGCAGCTACAGCTCCTACGAGCAGTACTTC. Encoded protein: CASSYSSYEQYF.

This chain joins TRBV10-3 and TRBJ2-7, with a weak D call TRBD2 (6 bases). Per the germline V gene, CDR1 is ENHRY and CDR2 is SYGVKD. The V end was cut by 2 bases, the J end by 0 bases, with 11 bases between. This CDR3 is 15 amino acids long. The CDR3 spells CAISEGDGGSYEQYF. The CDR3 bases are TGTGCCATCAGTGAGGGAGACGGGGGCTCCTACGAGCAGTACTTC.

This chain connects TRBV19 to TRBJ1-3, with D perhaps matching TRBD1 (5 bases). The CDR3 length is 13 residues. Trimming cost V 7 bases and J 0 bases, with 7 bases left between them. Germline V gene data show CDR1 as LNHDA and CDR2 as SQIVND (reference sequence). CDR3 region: CASTGFSGNTIYF. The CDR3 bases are TGTGCCAGTACAGGGTTCTCTGGAAACACCATATATTTT.

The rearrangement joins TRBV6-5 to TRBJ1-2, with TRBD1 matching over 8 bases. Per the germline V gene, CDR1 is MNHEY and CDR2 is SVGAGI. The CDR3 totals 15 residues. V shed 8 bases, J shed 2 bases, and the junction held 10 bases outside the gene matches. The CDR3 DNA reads TGTGCCAGCTGTAGGACAGGGTGGAAGAACTATGGCTACACCTTC. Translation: CASCRTGWKNYGYTF.